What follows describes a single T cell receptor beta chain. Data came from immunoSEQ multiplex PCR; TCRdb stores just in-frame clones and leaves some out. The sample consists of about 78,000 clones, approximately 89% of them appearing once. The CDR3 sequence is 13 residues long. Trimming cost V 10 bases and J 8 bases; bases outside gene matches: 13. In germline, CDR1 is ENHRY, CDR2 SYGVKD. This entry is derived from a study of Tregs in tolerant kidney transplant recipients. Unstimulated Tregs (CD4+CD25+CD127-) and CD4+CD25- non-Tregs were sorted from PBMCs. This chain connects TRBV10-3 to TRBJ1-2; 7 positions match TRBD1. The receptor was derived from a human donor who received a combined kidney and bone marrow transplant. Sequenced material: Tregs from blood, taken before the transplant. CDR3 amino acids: CATDPTGVGGYTF. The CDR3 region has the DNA TGTGCCACCGACCCCACAGGGGTAGGAGGCTACACCTTC.